This entry lists 3 T cell receptor beta chains sequenced from one sample in a study of cytomegalovirus exposure and HLA in healthy donors. The PCR made use of 60 Vbeta and 13 Jbeta primers. Measured with immunoSEQ multiplex PCR; TCRdb has only the in-frame clones, and not every one. There are more than 95,000 clones in the sample; roughly a tenth occur only once, and 5.5% to 7.5% lies in the top ten. The specimen sequenced was PBMCs. These receptors all stem from a man aged 35 to 55 in good health and CMV-seropositive.

CDR3 sequence reads: CASSINGREQETQYF. The CDR3 coding sequence is TGTGCCAGTAGTATAAATGGCCGGGAGCAAGAGACCCAGTACTTC. This chain links TRBV19 with TRBJ2-5; D perhaps matches TRBD2 (6 bases). Trimming cost V 2 bases and J 2 bases, with 12 bases left between them. Germline V gene sequence: CDR1 LNHDA, CDR2 SQIVND (reference sequence). The CDR3 is 15 residues long.

In this sample, this clone turned up a few times. The chain links TRBV11-1 to TRBJ2-7; D gene unclear. Per germline, CDR1 SGHAT and CDR2 FQDESV (reference sequence). The CDR3 is 15 residues long. The V and J ends lost 2 bases and 0 bases respectively, with 11 bases between them. In DNA form, the CDR3 reads TGTGCCAGCAGCTTAAGTATGGCTAGCTCCTACGAGCAGTACTTC. Residues: CASSLSMASSYEQYF.

This clone occurred a few times. This chain joins TRBV7-9 and TRBJ2-7, with D tentatively TRBD1 (7 bases). Per germline, CDR1 SEHNR and CDR2 FQNEAQ (reference sequence). This CDR3 has 14 amino acids. Trimming shortened V by 4 bases and J by 5 bases, and 15 bases separated the two germline ends. The CDR3 region is CASSWGDSPDEQYF. The CDR3 coding sequence is TGTGCCAGCAGCTGGGGGGACAGTCCGGACGAGCAGTACTTC.